This T cell receptor (beta chain) was retrieved from a study of blood T cell repertoires in COVID-19. Study context: Samples taken during acute and convalescent COVID-19 were collected in the United States, Italy and Spain. Sources were T cells, B-cell-depleted T cells, or PBMCs; the material itself was cDNA or gDNA.

Authors' processing steps: It was from reference gene primer amplification that nucleated cell counts were estimated. The protocol was immunoSEQ multiplex PCR, while the TCRdb copy is restricted to in-frame clones and leaves out a portion. V and J calls and clone size are those listed in that table; D and trimming were worked out from the DNA. The sample lists 200,000 to 250,000 clones; nearly 90% were seen once. Germline-derived CDR1 and CDR2 are GTSNPN and SVGIG (reference sequence). V shed 0 bases, J shed 2 bases, and the junction held 5 bases outside the gene matches. The CDR3 extends over 15 amino acids. Only one count was recorded for this clone.

This rearrangement joins TRBV30 to TRBJ2-7; 9 nucleotides match TRBD1. The clonotype comes from a woman under 30 who had recovered from COVID-19. Input material: peripheral blood. CDR3 protein: CAWSVGTGLPYEQYF. Written as DNA, the CDR3 is TGTGCCTGGAGTGTCGGGACAGGGTTACCCTACGAGCAGTACTTC.